Listed here are 21 T cell receptor beta chains from one sample, sequenced in a study of CD8+ T cells in alopecia areata. Extracted RNA was reverse transcribed into cDNA, the sequencing template. Some clones are missing from TCRdb's copy, which holds only in-frame ones; the method was immunoSEQ multiplex PCR. The sample lists under 300,000 clones; roughly two thirds were seen once. This sample comprised CD4+ T cells sorted from blood, obtained at week 0. Receptor source: a human donor with alopecia areata.

Turning to this clone: Other DNA sequences in the sample encode the same CDR3. This chain connects TRBV29-1 to TRBJ2-3, with 10 bases aligning to TRBD2. There are 13 residues in the CDR3. The junction had 0 bases not matched to a gene; V was cut back by 5 bases and J by 1 base. Germline V gene lookup returns CDR1 SQVTM and CDR2 ANQGSEA. CDR3 protein: CSVLAGGTDTQYF. The CDR3, as DNA: TGCAGCGTTCTAGCGGGGGGCACAGATACGCAGTATTTT.

This clone has just a few counts. This chain joins TRBV30 and TRBJ1-1; TRBD1 matches 7 bases. CDR1 is GTSNPN and CDR2 is SVGIG in the germline V gene (reference sequence). J gave up 3 bases and V 5 bases, and 3 bases lay outside the gene matches. CDR3 size: 12 residues. CDR3 loop: CAWFDRDTEAFF. The CDR3 DNA reads as TGTGCCTGGTTCGACAGGGACACTGAAGCTTTCTTT.

V gene TRBV4-1 combines with J gene TRBJ2-4; D remains unclear. In germline, CDR1 is MGHRA, CDR2 YSYEKL. The CDR3 length is 17 residues. With 3 bases removed from V and 1 base from J, the gap between germline ends came to 16 bases. This CDR3 reads CASSQVPPAAAKNIQYF. Written as DNA, the CDR3 is TGCGCCAGCAGCCAGGTACCTCCGGCCGCCGCCAAAAACATTCAGTACTTC.

This chain uses TRBV29-1 with TRBJ1-2; TRBD1 matches at 8 bases. Germline V gene data show CDR1 as SQVTM and CDR2 as ANQGSEA. The V gene end was trimmed by 0 bases and the J gene end by 2 bases; junction bases not matched to a gene: 2. This CDR3 is 14 amino acids long. CDR3 region: CSVEDGQGNYGYTF. The CDR3 DNA reads TGCAGCGTTGAAGATGGACAGGGAAACTATGGCTACACCTTC.

V gene TRBV5-1 combines with J gene TRBJ1-6, with D unresolved. The CDR3 contains 16 residues. Looked up from germline, CDR1 is SGHRS and CDR2 is YFSETQ. Deletions cut 0 bases from V and 0 bases from J, with 7 bases between. CDR3 sequence: CASSLAASSYNSPLHF. As DNA, the CDR3 is TGCGCCAGCAGCTTGGCCGCCAGCTCCTATAATTCACCCCTCCACTTT. The full variable domain, in which reference TRBV5-1 and TRBJ1-6 provide the parts outside the CDR3, is KAGVTQTPRYLIKTRGQQVTLSCSPISGHRSVSWYQQTPGQGLQFLFEYFSETQRNKGNFPGRFSGRQFSNSRSEMNVSTLELGDSALYLCASSLAASSYNSPLHFGNGTRLTVT.

The chain employs TRBV4-3 and TRBJ2-3, with TRBD2 identical over 7 bases. The V and J ends lost 3 bases and 0 bases, in that order; junction bases with no gene match: 6. Germline CDR1 LGHNA, CDR2 YSLEER. This CDR3 comprises 16 residues. This chain's CDR3 is CASSQSGAGSTDTQYF. For the CDR3, the DNA is TGCGCCAGCAGCCAGTCCGGAGCGGGGAGCACAGATACGCAGTATTTT.

The V gene is TRBV11-2, the J gene TRBJ2-4; the D is unclear. Trimming shortened V by 0 bases and J by 15 bases, and 18 bases separated the two germline ends. The CDR3 covers 14 residues. From germline, CDR1 is SGHAT and CDR2 FQNNGV. CDR3 bases: TGTGCCAGCAGCTTAGAAGCTGGGTCGCGGATAGGGTACTTC. This gives the protein CASSLEAGSRIGYF.

The chain carries TRBV2 and TRBJ2-3; TRBD2 agrees at 8 bases. This CDR3 comprises 12 residues. Germline loops: CDR1 SNHLY, CDR2 FYNNEI. Germline trimming cut 9 bases from V and 2 bases from J; bases unmatched to any gene: 1. The DNA for the CDR3 is TGTGCCAGTAGCGGGGACACAGATACGCAGTATTTT. It is translated as CASSGDTDTQYF.

This sequence joins TRBV7-2 and TRBJ1-4, with TRBD1 matching over 8 bases. This CDR3 has 11 amino acids. J lost 12 bases, V lost 5 bases, and 2 bases had no gene match. CDR1 is SGHTA, CDR2 FQGNSA, per germline. The CDR3 bases are TGTGCCAGCAGCCAGGACAGGGAACTGTTTTTT. Its translation: CASSQDRELFF.

V and J are TRBV18 and TRBJ2-1, with a tentative D call TRBD1 (5 bases). V was shortened by 2 bases and J by 6 bases, with 14 bases between the two germline ends. Germline CDR1 reads KGHSH; CDR2 reads LQKENI. There are 15 residues in the CDR3. The CDR3 DNA follows: TGTGCCAGCTCACCAAAGGGGCAGTTACTCAATGAGCAGTTCTTC. Its translation is CASSPKGQLLNEQFF.

V usage is TRBV30 and J usage is TRBJ2-5; possibly TRBD1 for D (5 bases). CDR1 and CDR2 (germline): GTSNPN, SVGIG (reference sequence). This CDR3 has 12 residues. The V end was cut by 0 bases, the J end by 7 bases, with 9 bases between. The CDR3 nucleotides are TGTGCCTGGAGTGTAGGGGAAGGGACCCAGTACTTC. Its translation: CAWSVGEGTQYF. Together with reference TRBV30 and TRBJ2-5, the CDR3 gives the full variable domain: SQTIHQWPATLVQPVGSPLSLECTVEGTSNPNLYWYRQAAGRGLQLLFYSVGIGQISSEVPQNLSASRPQDRQFILSSKKLLLSDSGFYLCAWSVGEGTQYFGPGTRLLVL.

The chain employs TRBV20-1 and TRBJ1-1; no definite D call. The CDR3 has 11 residues. Germline CDR1 is DFQATT and CDR2 is SNEGSKA (reference sequence). V was cut by 3 bases and J by 3 bases, with 5 bases left in between. The CDR3 spells CSASHDTEAFF. The CDR3 region has the DNA TGCAGTGCTAGTCATGACACTGAAGCTTTCTTT.

The CDR3 protein is CASSRAGETQYF. The CDR3 DNA reads as TGTGCCAGCTCACGAGCAGGAGAGACCCAGTACTTC. This rearrangement joins TRBV18 to TRBJ2-5; D unclear. Trimming cost V 4 bases and J 4 bases, with 7 bases left between them. The CDR3 totals 12 residues. CDR1 and CDR2 from the germline V gene are KGHSH and LQKENI. Looking up the rest from reference TRBV18 and TRBJ2-5 gives the full variable domain: NAGVMQNPRHLVRRRGQEARLRCSPMKGHSHVYWYRQLPEEGLKFMVYLQKENIIDESGMPKERFSAEFPKEGPSILRIQQVVRGDSAAYFCASSRAGETQYFGPGTRLLVL.

V usage is TRBV7-3 and J usage is TRBJ2-4, with a tentative D call TRBD2 (5 bases). The CDR3 is made up of 18 amino acids. V dropped 2 bases and J dropped 0 bases, with 17 bases sitting between them. Germline CDR1 reads SGHTA; CDR2 reads FQGTGA. The CDR3 DNA sequence: TGTGCCAGCAGCTTAGCTCATAGTCTTGGACTAGCCAAAAACATTCAGTACTTC. It is translated as CASSLAHSLGLAKNIQYF.

This clone was recorded only once. The V and J genes are TRBV23-1 and TRBJ2-7, with 7 bases fitting TRBD1. TRBV23-1 counts as an open reading frame of uncertain function. This CDR3 spans 16 amino acids. J lost 5 bases, V lost 0 bases, and 10 bases had no gene match. DNA for the CDR3: TGCGCCAGCAGTCAATCCGAAGGGAGACAGGGCAACGAGCAGTACTTC. Translating it yields CASSQSEGRQGNEQYF.

The CDR3 bases are TGCAGCGTTGGCAGGGCGGGGGGACTCCAAGAGACCCAGTACTTC. Its protein is CSVGRAGGLQETQYF. The V and J genes are TRBV29-1 and TRBJ2-5; 8 bases are a match to TRBD2. The CDR3 runs 15 residues. The germline V gene encodes CDR1 SQVTM and CDR2 ANQGSEA. The trim removed 4 bases at V and 1 base at J, leaving 8 bases unmatched.

The chain uses TRBV6-6 and TRBJ2-3; TRBD1 or TRBD2 may be the D gene (5 bases each). Germline V gene lookup returns CDR1 MNHNY and CDR2 SVGAGI (reference sequence). Trimming shortened V by 5 bases and J by 1 base, and 16 bases separated the two germline ends. The CDR3 totals 16 residues. The chain's CDR3 is CASSGPLRGRTDTQYF. The CDR3 coding sequence is TGTGCCAGCAGTGGGCCCCTCCGGGGCCGCACAGATACGCAGTATTTT.

The chain employs TRBV30 and TRBJ2-1; D gene unclear. Germline V gene sequence: CDR1 GTSNPN, CDR2 SVGIG (reference sequence). The CDR3 length is 13 residues. V was trimmed by 4 bases and J by 0 bases, leaving 7 bases between them. CDR3 in amino acids: CAWTESSYNEQFF. In DNA form, the CDR3 reads TGTGCCTGGACTGAGAGCTCCTACAATGAGCAGTTCTTC. Complete variable domain (other parts from reference TRBV30 and TRBJ2-1): SQTIHQWPATLVQPVGSPLSLECTVEGTSNPNLYWYRQAAGRGLQLLFYSVGIGQISSEVPQNLSASRPQDRQFILSSKKLLLSDSGFYLCAWTESSYNEQFFGPGTRLTVL.

The rearrangement links TRBV6-5 to TRBJ2-7, with unresolved D. Germline CDR1 is MNHEY and CDR2 is SVGAGI. V lost 7 bases, J lost 6 bases, and 7 bases lay in between. CDR3 length: 10 residues. CDR3 in amino acids: CASTLGEQYF. CDR3 bases: TGTGCCAGCACCCTGGGCGAGCAGTACTTC.

The V and J genes are TRBV6-4 and TRBJ1-1; TRBD1 agrees at 7 bases. Trimming cost V 0 bases and J 1 base; bases outside gene matches: 2. Germline-derived CDR1 and CDR2 are MRHNA and SNTAGT. This CDR3 has 15 residues. The CDR3 DNA reads TGTGCCAGCAGTGACTCTACAGGGGCGAACACTGAAGCTTTCTTT. Translation gives CASSDSTGANTEAFF.

The chain uses TRBV30 and TRBJ2-1; D gene uncertain. The CDR3 spans 13 residues. Between the trimmed V and J ends, which lost 4 bases and 8 bases, there was a span of 15 bases. The germline V gene encodes CDR1 GTSNPN and CDR2 SVGIG (reference sequence). The CDR3 bases are TGTGCCTGGACCTACCCCCGTACGGATGAGCAGTTCTTC. This encodes CAWTYPRTDEQFF. Full variable domain (rest looked up from reference TRBV30 and TRBJ2-1): SQTIHQWPATLVQPVGSPLSLECTVEGTSNPNLYWYRQAAGRGLQLLFYSVGIGQISSEVPQNLSASRPQDRQFILSSKKLLLSDSGFYLCAWTYPRTDEQFFGPGTRLTVL.